The rows below give T cell receptor beta chains drawn from one sample of a study of CD8+CD57+ T cells in acquired aplastic anemia. TCRdb ran MiXCR on the reads and lists one entry per CDR3 protein. The table shows roughly 200,000 distinct CDR3 sequences, with 60% to 80% occurring only once. Material: sorted CD4+, CD8+, or CD8+CD57+ T cells (not recorded which) from PBMCs. These receptors all come from a human donor with aplastic anemia. Both conserved end residues are part of each CDR3. The D gene is left open where the match is weak. Only some rows state a clone size, as once, few, many or a class for expanded clones.

cdr3_nt | cdr3_aa | j_call | d_call | v_call | clone_size
TGCGCCAGCCGAGGGACAGGGTCCGGGGAGCTGTTTTTT | CASRGTGSGELFF | TRBJ2-2 | TRBD1 | TRBV10-1 | NA
TGTGCCAGCAGCCCGCGGTTAACCCAAGGGTCACCCCTCCACTTT | CASSPRLTQGSPLHF | TRBJ1-6 | NA | TRBV4-2 | NA
TGTGCCAGCAGCTTAGCCCTGAACACTGAAGCTTTCTTT | CASSLALNTEAFF | TRBJ1-1 | NA | TRBV7-9 | few
TGTGCCAGCAGTGCGCGTAGTGACAGCCTCGAACCCCTCCACTTT | CASSARSDSLEPLHF | TRBJ1-6 | NA | TRBV9 | few
TGCGCCAGCAGCTTGGCCAGGGGAGGCACAGATACGCAGTATTTT | CASSLARGGTDTQYF | TRBJ2-3 | NA | TRBV5-1 | once
TGTGCCACCAGCAGAGATCTCCCCAGCCCCTCTGGCTACACCTTC | CATSRDLPSPSGYTF | TRBJ1-2 | NA | TRBV15 | NA
TGTGCCAGTAGTATGTCCCCGAATGAGCAGTTCTTC | CASSMSPNEQFF | TRBJ2-1 | NA | TRBV19 | NA
TGTGCCAGCAGCTCCCGGTTGAGTAGGGCCGGGGAGCTGTTTTTT | CASSSRLSRAGELFF | TRBJ2-2 | NA | TRBV7-2 | NA
TGCAGTGCTCCCATCCAAGAGACCCAGTACTTC | CSAPIQETQYF | TRBJ2-5 | NA | TRBV20-1 | NA
TGTGCCACTGGGGACAGGAAAGAGACCCAGTACTTC | CATGDRKETQYF | TRBJ2-5 | TRBD1 | TRBV19 | NA
TGTGCCAGCAGTTCACAGGAAATTCAGGTGGGAGACACTGAAGCTTTCTTT | CASSSQEIQVGDTEAFF | TRBJ1-1 | NA | TRBV12-3/TRBV12-4 | NA
TGTGCCAGCAGTCCGACAGGGTATAGCAATCAGCCCCAGCATTTT | CASSPTGYSNQPQHF | TRBJ1-5 | TRBD1 | TRBV6-6 | many
TGTGCCAGCAGCATCAGACTAGCGGGAGACGGTGAGCAGTTCTTC | CASSIRLAGDGEQFF | TRBJ2-1 | TRBD2 | TRBV9 | NA
TGCGCCAGTAGTAAGGGAGGGGCGGGCACCGGGGAGCTGTTTTTT | CASSKGGAGTGELFF | TRBJ2-2 | TRBD2 | TRBV19 | NA
TGTGCCAGCAGTGAAGGACTAGAGGTCGGGGCGCAGTATTTT | CASSEGLEVGAQYF | TRBJ2-3 | NA | TRBV6-1 | few
TGTGCCAGCAGTTCGGACAGGAGGTACGAGCAGTACTTC | CASSSDRRYEQYF | TRBJ2-7 | TRBD1 | TRBV7-8 | few
TGTGCCAGCAGCTTCGGGACAGGGGCTTACGAGCAGTACTTC | CASSFGTGAYEQYF | TRBJ2-7 | TRBD1 | TRBV5-4 | NA
TGTGCCAGCAGCTTGGAACACAGGGGGCATCCTTTTAGCAATCAGCCCCAGCATTTT | CASSLEHRGHPFSNQPQHF | TRBJ1-5 | TRBD1 | TRBV28 | few
TGTGCCCCCTCGAATCTCAACGAGCAGTACTTC | CAPSNLNEQYF | TRBJ2-7 | NA | TRBV9 | NA
TGTGCCAGCAGTTTAGGGGACTACGTCTACGAGCAGTACTTC | CASSLGDYVYEQYF | TRBJ2-7 | TRBD2 | TRBV12-3/TRBV12-4 | many
TGTGCCAGCAGTGCCCGACTAGCGGGCCGCACAGATACGCAGTATTTT | CASSARLAGRTDTQYF | TRBJ2-3 | TRBD2 | TRBV2 | NA
TGTGCCAGCTCACCAATTGGAGAGGCTTACGAGCAGTACTTC | CASSPIGEAYEQYF | TRBJ2-7 | NA | TRBV18 | many
TGTGCCAGTACCTCGTCGGGGCGAGGCTACACCTTC | CASTSSGRGYTF | TRBJ1-2 | NA | TRBV19 | NA
TGCAGCGTTGAAAATAGGGCAGGGGGGACCTACGAGCAGTACTTC | CSVENRAGGTYEQYF | TRBJ2-7 | NA | TRBV29-1 | few
TGTGCCAGCAGGGGGATCAGGGTTTCCTACGAGCAGTACTTC | CASRGIRVSYEQYF | TRBJ2-7 | NA | TRBV2 | NA
TGTGCCAGTAGTATTTACGGCGGGGGGGCCTTGGATACGCAGTATTTT | CASSIYGGGALDTQYF | TRBJ2-3 | TRBD2 | TRBV19 | NA
TGCAGCGTTGTCCCCGCGTCCTACAATGAGCAGTTCTTC | CSVVPASYNEQFF | TRBJ2-1 | NA | TRBV29-1 | NA
TGTGCCACCAGCAGAGAAGGCGGGAACTCCTACAATGAGCAGTTCTTC | CATSREGGNSYNEQFF | TRBJ2-1 | NA | TRBV15 | NA
TGCAGTGCCACAGGGGGCGAGGAAGAAAAACTGTTTTTT | CSATGGEEEKLFF | TRBJ1-4 | TRBD1 | TRBV20-1 | NA
TGTGCCAGCAGTCCGACCGACCTGAACACTGAAGCTTTCTTT | CASSPTDLNTEAFF | TRBJ1-1 | NA | TRBV11-2 | once
TGTGCCACCAGTCGGGACGGCACAGATACGCAGTATTTT | CATSRDGTDTQYF | TRBJ2-3 | NA | TRBV24-1 | NA
TGTGCCAGCAGCTGGAAAGGGTTTGATGAAAAACTGTTTTTT | CASSWKGFDEKLFF | TRBJ1-4 | NA | TRBV7-9 | NA
TGTGCCAGCAGCCCTTCCCCCGGGGGACAGGGGGCTCACAATGAGCAGTTCTTC | CASSPSPGGQGAHNEQFF | TRBJ2-1 | TRBD1 | TRBV9 | few
TGTGCCAGCAGCCAATCGGGCTGGGGCTATGGCTACACCTTC | CASSQSGWGYGYTF | TRBJ1-2 | NA | TRBV3-1 | few
TGTGCCAGCAGTCAACAGGGGGCGTCCCAAGAGACCCAGTACTTC | CASSQQGASQETQYF | TRBJ2-5 | TRBD1 | TRBV2 | NA
TGTGCCAGTAGTATTTGGGGAGGTAGCAATCAGCCCCAGCATTTT | CASSIWGGSNQPQHF | TRBJ1-5 | NA | TRBV19 | NA
TGTGCCAGCAGCATTGGCGTCCTTACGGGAGGTTCACCCCTCCACTTT | CASSIGVLTGGSPLHF | TRBJ1-6 | NA | TRBV5-6 | NA
TGCAGTGCCACTCGTGCCGGGACAGGGTACAACGAGCAGTACTTC | CSATRAGTGYNEQYF | TRBJ2-7 | TRBD1 | TRBV20-1 | few
TGTGCCAGCAGCCCCACCGCCCGGGGAGATGGCTACACCTTC | CASSPTARGDGYTF | TRBJ1-2 | NA | TRBV7-9 | NA
TGCGCCAGCAGGTCCGGACAGGGGGGGGTTACGACCCAGAACACTGAAGCTTTCTTT | CASRSGQGGVTTQNTEAFF | TRBJ1-1 | TRBD1 | TRBV5-1 | few
TGTGCCAGCAGCTTTAGAGCTGAGACCCAGTACTTC | CASSFRAETQYF | TRBJ2-5 | NA | TRBV7-8 | few
TGCAGTGCTTTGGACCCAACAAGCTCCTACAATGAGCAGTTCTTC | CSALDPTSSYNEQFF | TRBJ2-1 | NA | TRBV20-1 | NA
TGTGCCAGTAGTTCGGATCGGCTAGCGGTCAGGAATGAGCAGTTCTTC | CASSSDRLAVRNEQFF | TRBJ2-1 | TRBD2 | TRBV19 | few
TGCAGTGCTAGGATACAAGATACCCAGTACTTC | CSARIQDTQYF | TRBJ2-5 | NA | TRBV20-1 | NA
TGTGCCAGCAGCCAAGTTGAGGGATCTCAGCCCCAGCATTTT | CASSQVEGSQPQHF | TRBJ1-5 | NA | TRBV3-1 | few
TGTGCCAGCAGCTTAGTGAGGCCTACAGATACGCAGTATTTT | CASSLVRPTDTQYF | TRBJ2-3 | NA | TRBV7-2 | NA